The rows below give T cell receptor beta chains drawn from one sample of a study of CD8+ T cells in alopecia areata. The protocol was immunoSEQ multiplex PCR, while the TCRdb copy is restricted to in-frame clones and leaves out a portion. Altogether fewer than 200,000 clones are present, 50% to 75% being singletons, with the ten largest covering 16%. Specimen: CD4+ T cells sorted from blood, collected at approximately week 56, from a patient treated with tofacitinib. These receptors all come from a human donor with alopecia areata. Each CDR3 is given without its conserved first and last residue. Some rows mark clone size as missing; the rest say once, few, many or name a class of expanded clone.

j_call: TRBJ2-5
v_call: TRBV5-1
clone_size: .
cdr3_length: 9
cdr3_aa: ASSSGETQY

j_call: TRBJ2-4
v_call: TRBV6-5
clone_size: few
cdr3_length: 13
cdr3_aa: ASRDGGLAKNIQY

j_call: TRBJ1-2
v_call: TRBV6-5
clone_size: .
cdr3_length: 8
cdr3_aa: AVGRDSYT

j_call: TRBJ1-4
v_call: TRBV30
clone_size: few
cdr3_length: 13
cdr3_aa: AWSPNLATNEKLF

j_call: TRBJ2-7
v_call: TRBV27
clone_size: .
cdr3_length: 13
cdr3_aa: ASSTGTRPSYEQY

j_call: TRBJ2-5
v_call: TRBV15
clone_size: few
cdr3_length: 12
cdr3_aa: ATSRDPAEETQY

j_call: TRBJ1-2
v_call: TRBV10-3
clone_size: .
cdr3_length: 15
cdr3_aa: AISESTLRDSHYGYT

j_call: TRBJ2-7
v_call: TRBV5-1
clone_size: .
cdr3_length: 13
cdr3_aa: ASSLVQGLGYEQY

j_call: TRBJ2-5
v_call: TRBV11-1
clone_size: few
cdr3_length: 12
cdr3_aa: ASSPGHLRETQY

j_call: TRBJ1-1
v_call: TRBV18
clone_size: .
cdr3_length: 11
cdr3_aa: ASSTDSNTEAF

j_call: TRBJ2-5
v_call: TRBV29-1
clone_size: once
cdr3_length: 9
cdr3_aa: SVVAGETQY

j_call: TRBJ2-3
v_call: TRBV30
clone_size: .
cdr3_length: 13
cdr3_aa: AWRQGRTSTDTQY

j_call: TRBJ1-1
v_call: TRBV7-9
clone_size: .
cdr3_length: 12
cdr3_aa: ASSLDTMNTEAF

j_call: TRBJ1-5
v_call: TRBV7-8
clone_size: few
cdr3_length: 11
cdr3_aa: ASSPSIYQPQH

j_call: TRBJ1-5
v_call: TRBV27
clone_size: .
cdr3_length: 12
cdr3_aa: ASSSQRLNQPQH

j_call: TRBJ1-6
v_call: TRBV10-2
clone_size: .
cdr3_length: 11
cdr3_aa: ASRSQGNSPLH

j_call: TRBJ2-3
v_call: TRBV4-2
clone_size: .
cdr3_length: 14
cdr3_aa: ASSQVLASSTDTQY

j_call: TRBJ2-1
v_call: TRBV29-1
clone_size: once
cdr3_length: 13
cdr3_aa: SVGMLLADDNEQF

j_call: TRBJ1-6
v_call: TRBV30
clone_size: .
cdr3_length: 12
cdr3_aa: AWKFSPYNSPLH

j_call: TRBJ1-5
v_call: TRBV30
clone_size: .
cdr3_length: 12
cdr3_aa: AWSVGDSNQPQH

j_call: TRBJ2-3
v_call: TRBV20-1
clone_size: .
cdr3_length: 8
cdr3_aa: SAARATQY

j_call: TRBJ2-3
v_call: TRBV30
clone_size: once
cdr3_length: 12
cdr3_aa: AWGDRGRTDTQY

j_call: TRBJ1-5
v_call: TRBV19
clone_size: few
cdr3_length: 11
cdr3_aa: ATSGGPLRPQH

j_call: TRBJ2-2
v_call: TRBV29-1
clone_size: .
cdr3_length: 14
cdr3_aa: SVKERGSANTGELF

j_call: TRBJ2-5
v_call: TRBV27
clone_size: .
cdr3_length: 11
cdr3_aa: ASGGLAKETQY

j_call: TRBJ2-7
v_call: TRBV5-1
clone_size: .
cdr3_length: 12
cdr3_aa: ASSSRQGWYEQY

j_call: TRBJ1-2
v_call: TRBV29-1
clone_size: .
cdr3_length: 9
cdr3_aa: SVQGNYGYT

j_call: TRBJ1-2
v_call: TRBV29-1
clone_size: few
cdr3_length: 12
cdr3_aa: SVEPGGRDYGYT

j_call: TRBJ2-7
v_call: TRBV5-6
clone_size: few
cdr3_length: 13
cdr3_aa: ASSLGTRPTYEQY

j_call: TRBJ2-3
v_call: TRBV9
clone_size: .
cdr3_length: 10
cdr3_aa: ASSVDGDTQY

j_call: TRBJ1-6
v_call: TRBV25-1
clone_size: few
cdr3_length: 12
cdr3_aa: ASSGTGATSPLH

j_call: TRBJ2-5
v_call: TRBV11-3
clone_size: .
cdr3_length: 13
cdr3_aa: ASSLRSGKEETQY

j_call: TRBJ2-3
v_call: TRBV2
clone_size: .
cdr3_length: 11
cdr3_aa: ASFREPTDTQY

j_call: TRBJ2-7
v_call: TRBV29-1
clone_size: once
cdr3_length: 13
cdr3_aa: SALERQASSYEQY

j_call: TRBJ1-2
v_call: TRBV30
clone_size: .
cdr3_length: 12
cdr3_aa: AWSPGQGGYGYT

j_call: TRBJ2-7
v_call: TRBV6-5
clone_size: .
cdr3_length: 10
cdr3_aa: ASRTRQAEQY

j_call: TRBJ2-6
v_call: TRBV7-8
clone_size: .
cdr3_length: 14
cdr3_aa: ASSLVGSSGANVLT

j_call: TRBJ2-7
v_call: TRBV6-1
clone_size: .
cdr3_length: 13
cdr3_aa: ASSERADRRYEQY

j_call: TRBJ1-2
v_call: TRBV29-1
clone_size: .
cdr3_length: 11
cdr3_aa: SVVDGSNYGYT

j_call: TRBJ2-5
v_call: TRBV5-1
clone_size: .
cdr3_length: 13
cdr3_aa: ASSLGDRPQETQY

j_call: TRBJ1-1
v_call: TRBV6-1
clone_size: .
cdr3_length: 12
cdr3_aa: ASSPRQGSTEAF

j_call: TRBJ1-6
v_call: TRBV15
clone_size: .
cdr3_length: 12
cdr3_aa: ATSRQGSNSPLH

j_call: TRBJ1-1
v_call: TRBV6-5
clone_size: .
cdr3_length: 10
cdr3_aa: ASLILGTEAF

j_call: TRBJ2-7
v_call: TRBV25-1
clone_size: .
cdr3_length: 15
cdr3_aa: ASSELASGGLSGEQY

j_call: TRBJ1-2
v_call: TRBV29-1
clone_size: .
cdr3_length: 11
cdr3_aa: SARTGGGYGYT

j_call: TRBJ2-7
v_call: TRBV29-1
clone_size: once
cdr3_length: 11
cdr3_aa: SVVGAWSYEQY

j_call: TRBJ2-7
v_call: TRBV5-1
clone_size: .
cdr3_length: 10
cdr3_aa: ASSRQANEQY

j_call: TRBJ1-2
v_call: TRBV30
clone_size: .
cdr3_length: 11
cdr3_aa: AWMGLGVGGYT

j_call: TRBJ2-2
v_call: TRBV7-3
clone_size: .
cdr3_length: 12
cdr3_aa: ASSSQTLSGELF

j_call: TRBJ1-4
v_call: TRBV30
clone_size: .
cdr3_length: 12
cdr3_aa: AWSRGGTGEKLF

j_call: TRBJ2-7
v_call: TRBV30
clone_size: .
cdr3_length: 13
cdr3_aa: AWSGMGRVYYEQY

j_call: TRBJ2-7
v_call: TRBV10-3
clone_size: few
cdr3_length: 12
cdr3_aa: AIRRTSGGHEQY

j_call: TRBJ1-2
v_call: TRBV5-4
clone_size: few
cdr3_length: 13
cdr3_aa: ASSISGTGSYGYT

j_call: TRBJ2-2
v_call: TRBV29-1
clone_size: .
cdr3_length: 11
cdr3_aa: SVVGRYTGELF

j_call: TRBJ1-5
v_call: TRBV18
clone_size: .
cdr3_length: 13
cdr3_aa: ASSPDLGGNQPQH

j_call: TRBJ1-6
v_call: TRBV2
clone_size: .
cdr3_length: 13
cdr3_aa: ASIAQGALTSPLH

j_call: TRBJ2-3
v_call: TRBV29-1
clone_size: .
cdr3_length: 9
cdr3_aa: SVERADTQY

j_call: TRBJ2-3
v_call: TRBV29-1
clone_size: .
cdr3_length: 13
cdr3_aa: SVERDGGATDTQY

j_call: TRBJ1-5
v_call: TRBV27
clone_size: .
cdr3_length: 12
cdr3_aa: ASILQGGNQPQH

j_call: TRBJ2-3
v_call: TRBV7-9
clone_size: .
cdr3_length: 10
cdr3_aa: ASSLTRDTQY